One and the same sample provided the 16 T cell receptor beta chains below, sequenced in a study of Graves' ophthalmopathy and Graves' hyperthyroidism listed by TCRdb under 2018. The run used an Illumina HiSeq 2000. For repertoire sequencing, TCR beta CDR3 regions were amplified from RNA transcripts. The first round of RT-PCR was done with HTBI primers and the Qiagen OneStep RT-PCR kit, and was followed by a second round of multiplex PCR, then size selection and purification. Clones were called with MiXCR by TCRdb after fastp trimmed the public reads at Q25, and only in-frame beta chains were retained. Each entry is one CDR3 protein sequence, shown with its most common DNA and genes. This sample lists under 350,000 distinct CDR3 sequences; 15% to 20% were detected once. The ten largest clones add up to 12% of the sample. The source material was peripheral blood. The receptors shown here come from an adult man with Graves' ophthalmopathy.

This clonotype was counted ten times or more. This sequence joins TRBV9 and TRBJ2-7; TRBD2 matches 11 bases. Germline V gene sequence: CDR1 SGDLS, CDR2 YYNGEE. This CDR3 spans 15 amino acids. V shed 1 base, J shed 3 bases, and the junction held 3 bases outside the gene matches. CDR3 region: CASSVQTSGVYEQYF. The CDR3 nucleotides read TGTGCCAGCAGCGTACAGACTAGCGGGGTCTACGAGCAGTACTTC.

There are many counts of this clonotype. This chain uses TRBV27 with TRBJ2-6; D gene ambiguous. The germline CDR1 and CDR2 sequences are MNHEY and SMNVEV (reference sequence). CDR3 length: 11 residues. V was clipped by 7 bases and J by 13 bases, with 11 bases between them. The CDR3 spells CASTFSPVLTF. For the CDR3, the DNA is TGTGCCAGCACCTTCTCACCAGTCCTGACTTTC.

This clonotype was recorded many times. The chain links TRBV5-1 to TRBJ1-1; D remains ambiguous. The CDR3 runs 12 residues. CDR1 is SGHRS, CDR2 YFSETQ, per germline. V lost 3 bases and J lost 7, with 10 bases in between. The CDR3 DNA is TGCGCCAGCAGCTGGCTTGGAGGTGAAGCTTTCTTT. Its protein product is CASSWLGGEAFF.

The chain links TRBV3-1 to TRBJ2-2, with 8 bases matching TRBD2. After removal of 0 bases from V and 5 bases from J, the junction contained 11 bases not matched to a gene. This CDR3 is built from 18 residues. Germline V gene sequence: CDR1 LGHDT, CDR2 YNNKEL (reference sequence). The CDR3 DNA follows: TGTGCCAGCAGCCAAGATTACCGGGAGGGCCTGGAAACCGGGGAGCTGTTTTTT. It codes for CASSQDYREGLETGELFF.

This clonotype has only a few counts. The CDR3 reads CASSQGLSGLNTGELFF. Here the CDR3 DNA reads TGCGCCAGCAGCCAAGGGTTAAGTGGACTGAACACCGGGGAGCTGTTTTTT. V gene TRBV4-3 combines with J gene TRBJ2-2, with D tentatively TRBD2 (5 bases). V was trimmed by 1 base and J by 1 base, leaving 13 bases between them. Germline CDR1 LGHNA, CDR2 YSLEER. The CDR3 runs to 17 residues.

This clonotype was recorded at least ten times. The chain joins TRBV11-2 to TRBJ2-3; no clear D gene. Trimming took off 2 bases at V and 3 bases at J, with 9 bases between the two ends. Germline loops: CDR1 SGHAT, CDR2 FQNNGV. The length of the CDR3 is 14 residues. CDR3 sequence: CASSLRRRTDTQYF. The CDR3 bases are TGTGCCAGCAGCTTACGAAGAAGGACAGATACGCAGTATTTT. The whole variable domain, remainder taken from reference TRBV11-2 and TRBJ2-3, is EAGVAQSPRYKIIEKRQSVAFWCNPISGHATLYWYQQILGQGPKLLIQFQNNGVVDDSQLPKDRFSAERLKGVDSTLKIQPAKLEDSAVYLCASSLRRRTDTQYFGPGTRLTVL.

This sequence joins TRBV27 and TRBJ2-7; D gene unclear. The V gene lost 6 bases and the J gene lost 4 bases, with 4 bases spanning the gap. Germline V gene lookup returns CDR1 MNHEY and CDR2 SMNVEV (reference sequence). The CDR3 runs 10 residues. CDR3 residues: CASRPYEQYF. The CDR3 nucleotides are TGTGCCAGCAGACCATACGAGCAGTACTTC.

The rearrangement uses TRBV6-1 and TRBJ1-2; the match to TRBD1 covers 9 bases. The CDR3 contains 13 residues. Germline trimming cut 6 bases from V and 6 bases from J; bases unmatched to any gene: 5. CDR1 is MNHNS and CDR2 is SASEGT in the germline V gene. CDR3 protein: CASRSGTGHGYTF. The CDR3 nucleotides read TGTGCCAGCAGGTCCGGGACAGGGCATGGCTACACCTTC.

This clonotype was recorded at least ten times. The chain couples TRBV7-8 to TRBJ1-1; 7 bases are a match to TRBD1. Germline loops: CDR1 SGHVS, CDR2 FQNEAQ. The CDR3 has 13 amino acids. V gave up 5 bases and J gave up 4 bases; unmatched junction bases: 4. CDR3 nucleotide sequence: TGTGCCAGCAGCACCGGGACAGTCACTGAAGCTTTCTTT. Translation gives CASSTGTVTEAFF. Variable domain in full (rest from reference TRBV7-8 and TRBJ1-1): GAGVSQSPRYKVAKRGQDVALRCDPISGHVSLFWYQQALGQGPEFLTYFQNEAQLDKSGLPSDRFFAERPEGSVSTLKIQRTQQEDSAVYLCASSTGTVTEAFFGQGTRLTVV.

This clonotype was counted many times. In DNA form, the CDR3 reads TGTGCCAGCAGCTCCCATAGCGGGAGAACAGAAGAGACCCAGTACTTC. Residues: CASSSHSGRTEETQYF. V is TRBV9 and J is TRBJ2-5; 9 nucleotides agree with TRBD2. Germline V CDR1 and CDR2: SGDLS, YYNGEE. Trimming removed 4 bases from V and 3 bases from J; junction bases left unmatched: 10. The CDR3 has 16 residues.

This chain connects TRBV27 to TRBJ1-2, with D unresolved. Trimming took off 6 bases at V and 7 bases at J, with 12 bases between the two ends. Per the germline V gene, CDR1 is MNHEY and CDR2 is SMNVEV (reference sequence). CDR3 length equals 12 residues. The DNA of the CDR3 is TGTGCCAGCAGCCTGGACTTTGGTGGCTACACCTTC. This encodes CASSLDFGGYTF.

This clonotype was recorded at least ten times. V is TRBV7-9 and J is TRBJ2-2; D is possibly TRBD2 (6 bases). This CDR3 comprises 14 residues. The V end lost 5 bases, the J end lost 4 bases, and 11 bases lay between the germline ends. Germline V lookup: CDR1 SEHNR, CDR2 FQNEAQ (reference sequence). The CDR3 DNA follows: TGTGCCAGCAGCCTGGACGGGGGCACCGGGGAGCTGTTTTTT. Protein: CASSLDGGTGELFF. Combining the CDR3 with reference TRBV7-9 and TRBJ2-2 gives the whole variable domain DTGVSQNPRHKITKRGQNVTFRCDPISEHNRLYWYRQTLGQGPEFLTYFQNEAQLEKSRLLSDRFSAERPKGSFSTLEIQRTEQGDSAMYLCASSLDGGTGELFFGEGSRLTVL.

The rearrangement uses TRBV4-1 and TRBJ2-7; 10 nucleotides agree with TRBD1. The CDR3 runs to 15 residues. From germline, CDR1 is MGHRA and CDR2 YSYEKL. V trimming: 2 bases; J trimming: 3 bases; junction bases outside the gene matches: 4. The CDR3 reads CASSQRQGANYEQYF. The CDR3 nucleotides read TGCGCCAGCAGCCAACGACAGGGGGCGAACTACGAGCAGTACTTC.

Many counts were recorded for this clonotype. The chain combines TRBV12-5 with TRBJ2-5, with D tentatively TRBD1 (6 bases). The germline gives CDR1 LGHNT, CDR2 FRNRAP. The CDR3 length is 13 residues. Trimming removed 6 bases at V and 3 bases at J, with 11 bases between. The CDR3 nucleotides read TGTGCTAGTGGCAAGGGACACGAAGAGACCCAGTACTTC. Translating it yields CASGKGHEETQYF. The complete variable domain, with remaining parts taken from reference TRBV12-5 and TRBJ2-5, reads DARVTQTPRHKVTEMGQEVTMRCQPILGHNTVFWYRQTMMQGLELLAYFRNRAPLDDSGMPKDRFSAEMPDATLATLKIQPSEPRDSAVYFCASGKGHEETQYFGPGTRLLVL.

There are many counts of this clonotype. The CDR3 is CASSYRGDPYSNQPQHF. Written as DNA, the CDR3 is TGTGCCAGCAGTTACAGGGGCGATCCTTATAGCAATCAGCCCCAGCATTTT. The chain combines TRBV6-5 with TRBJ1-5; perhaps TRBD1 as D (5 bases). With 2 bases removed from V and 0 bases from J, the gap between germline ends came to 14 bases. This CDR3 region has 17 residues. CDR1 is MNHEY and CDR2 is SVGAGI in the germline V gene.

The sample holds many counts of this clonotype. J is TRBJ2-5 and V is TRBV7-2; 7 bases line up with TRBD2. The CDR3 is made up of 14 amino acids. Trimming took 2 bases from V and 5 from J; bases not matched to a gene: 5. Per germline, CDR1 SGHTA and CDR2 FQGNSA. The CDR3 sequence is CASSLKRGAETQYF. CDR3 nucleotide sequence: TGTGCCAGCAGCTTAAAGCGGGGTGCGGAGACCCAGTACTTC. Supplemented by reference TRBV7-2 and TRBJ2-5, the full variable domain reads GAGVSQSPSNKVTEKGKDVELRCDPISGHTALYWYRQSLGQGLEFLIYFQGNSAPDKSGLPSDRFSAERTGGSVSTLTIQRTQQEDSAVYLCASSLKRGAETQYFGPGTRLLVL.